The clone carrying this T cell receptor beta chain was seen ten or more times. Its antigen is not known. The sample belongs to a study of identical twins. Study observations and caveats: Twins' excess sharing was less marked for out-of-frame beta sequences.

The CDR3 consists of 16 residues. With 6 bases removed from V and 5 bases from J, the gap between germline ends came to 18 bases. CDR1 is KGHDR, CDR2 SFDVKD, per germline. Carrying unique molecular identifiers, the cDNA also gained a universal primer site through template switching. TCRdb itself ran the 5' RACE reads through MiXCR, one entry per CDR3 protein. This table has approximately 600,000 distinct CDR3 sequences, less than 9% appearing once. These data also featured in a second study, about yellow fever vaccine responses in identical twins.

This chain links TRBV24-1 with TRBJ1-4; a possible D gene is TRBD1 (6 bases). The sample taken for sequencing was PBMCs. This TCR was recovered from a woman between 18 and 29 years old in good health. CDR3 bases: TGTGCCACCAGTCCACTGGGGGGGCGGCCGAATGAAAAACTGTTTTTT. It translates to CATSPLGGRPNEKLFF.